This TCR beta chain is from a study of T cells expressing NK-cell markers. Study summary: Underlying the TCR beta repertoires were sorted CD3+CD56+NKG2C+, CD3+CD56+NKG2C- and CD3+CD56-NKG2C+ T cells. Study-level findings and limits: There were a handful of donors in whom these clonotypes also led the CD3+CD56-NKG2C+ fraction. Five or six donors showed dominant NKG2C+ clonotypes comprising about 1.0-7.5% of their CD8+ T cells.

Details on this clonotype: Its antigen is as yet unknown.

This CDR3 comprises 15 residues. From its re-call of the 5' RACE reads, TCRdb lists each CDR3 protein once, without DNA. The sample data list around 140,000 distinct CDR3 sequences. The material sequenced was blood T cells: a sorted CD56 or NKG2C T cell subset, CD4+ or CD8+ T cells, or bulk PBMC T cells (not recorded which). J is TRBJ2-3 and V is TRBV12-3 or TRBV12-4; TCRdb picks TRBD1, but there is no DNA to check that call. The clonotype originates from a man aged 18-30 years in good health. CDR3 protein: CASSLSPTSTDTQYF.